Below, 22 T cell receptor beta chains from the same sample are listed, as sequenced in a study of graft-versus-host responses after intestinal transplantation. Their recognized antigens are unknown. The table came from immunoSEQ multiplex PCR; TCRdb's copy has only in-frame clones and leaves some out. Found here are about 50,000 clones, approximately 84% of them singletons; the top ten hold over 0.4%. The material was unstimulated CD4+ T cells sorted from spleen or lymph node cells, obtained before transplant. These receptors came from a human donor who was the organ donor for an intestinal transplant.

V gene TRBV9 combines with J gene TRBJ2-1; 9 bases fit TRBD1. Germline loops: CDR1 SGDLS, CDR2 YYNGEE. The V gene end was trimmed by 0 bases and the J gene end by 3 bases; junction bases not matched to a gene: 7. This CDR3 region has 17 residues. The CDR3 region has the DNA TGTGCCAGCAGCGTAGCTTATCCGGGACAGGGCTACAATGAGCAGTTCTTC. It is translated as CASSVAYPGQGYNEQFF.

The chain has TRBV10-1 and TRBJ1-4; D uncertain. The CDR3 contains 15 residues. CDR1 is WNHNN, CDR2 SYGVQD, per germline (reference sequence). Trimming took 4 bases from V and 0 from J, leaving 9 bases between them. Here the CDR3 DNA reads TGCGCCAGCAGTGCAACGGCAACAACTAATGAAAAACTGTTTTTT. It codes for CASSATATTNEKLFF.

In this sample, this clone turned up a few times. The chain couples TRBV18 to TRBJ1-4, with D tentatively TRBD1 (6 bases). The CDR3 covers 15 residues. The V gene lost 4 bases and the J gene lost 7 bases, with 16 bases spanning the gap. Germline V gene data show CDR1 as KGHSH and CDR2 as LQKENI. The CDR3 DNA is TGTGCCAGCTCACGTTACAGGGAAAGAGGTGAAAAACTGTTTTTT. Its protein product is CASSRYRERGEKLFF.

The gene calls are TRBV6-1 and TRBJ1-5; D is possibly TRBD1 (5 bases). From germline, CDR1 is MNHNS and CDR2 SASEGT. The V end lost 1 base, the J end lost 5 bases, and 12 bases lay between the germline ends. The CDR3 contains 15 residues. The CDR3 bases are TGTGCCAGCAGTGAAGGAGGCAGGGTGGATCAGCCCCAGCATTTT. It encodes CASSEGGRVDQPQHF.

The chain carries TRBV19 and TRBJ1-2; 9 nucleotides line up with TRBD1. The germline V gene encodes CDR1 LNHDA and CDR2 SQIVND (reference sequence). Losses at the gene ends were 7 bases for V and 0 bases for J; bases not matched to a gene: 6. The length of the CDR3 is 15 residues. The CDR3, as DNA: TGTGCCAGTAAGAGGGGGACAGGGTCTAACTATGGCTACACCTTC. Its protein is CASKRGTGSNYGYTF.

The gene calls are TRBV6-1 and TRBJ2-1; 11 bases are shared with TRBD2. The V gene's germline CDR1 is MNHNS and CDR2 SASEGT. The CDR3 runs 15 residues. V lost 8 bases to trimming and J lost 0 bases; unmatched junction nucleotides: 3. The CDR3 DNA sequence: TGTGCCAGCCGGACTAGCGGGTCCTCCTACAATGAGCAGTTCTTC. Translating it yields CASRTSGSSYNEQFF.

The DNA for the CDR3 is TGTGCCAGCCGAATGGGGGGGGGTCAGCCCCAGCATTTT. Residues: CASRMGGGQPQHF. This sequence joins TRBV6-1 and TRBJ1-5; TRBD1 might be the D (5 bases). The CDR3 is 13 residues long. Per germline, CDR1 MNHNS and CDR2 SASEGT. V dropped 8 bases and J dropped 6 bases, with 14 bases sitting between them.

The rearrangement uses TRBV9 and TRBJ1-1; D not resolved. This CDR3 comprises 15 residues. Trimming removed 4 bases at V and 0 bases at J, with 13 bases between. Germline lookup yields CDR1 SGDLS and CDR2 YYNGEE. The CDR3 DNA reads TGTGCCAGCAGCCCGGTTTCATTTATGAACACTGAAGCTTTCTTT. This encodes CASSPVSFMNTEAFF.

V usage is TRBV9 and J usage is TRBJ1-1; tentatively, D is TRBD1 (6 bases). Trimming left V 3 bases short and J 0 bases short, with 24 bases between. The CDR3 spans 19 residues. Germline CDR1 is SGDLS and CDR2 is YYNGEE. The CDR3 region is CASSAKLDSGFPLNTEAFF. The CDR3 DNA reads TGTGCCAGCAGCGCGAAATTGGACAGTGGATTTCCCCTGAACACTGAAGCTTTCTTT.

This rearrangement joins TRBV5-4 to TRBJ2-3; no reliable D call. The germline V gene has CDR1 SGHNT and CDR2 YYREEE (reference sequence). The CDR3 totals 17 residues. Trimming removed 1 base from V and 1 base from J, with 16 bases in between. CDR3 sequence: CASSLTVGRRGTDTQYF. Here the CDR3 DNA reads TGTGCCAGCAGCTTGACGGTGGGTCGCCGTGGCACAGATACGCAGTATTTT.

This clone appeared a single time. Other DNA sequences from this sample encode an identical CDR3 as well. The chain employs TRBV7-9 and TRBJ2-7; 11 nucleotides agree with TRBD2. Per the germline V gene, CDR1 is SEHNR and CDR2 is FQNEAQ (reference sequence). The J segment lost 2 bases and the V segment lost 3 bases, leaving 0 bases of the junction unmatched. There are 14 residues in the CDR3. As DNA, the CDR3 is TGTGCCAGCAGCTTTAGCGGGGGGGCCTACGAGCAGTACTTC. Amino acid sequence: CASSFSGGAYEQYF.

The chain links TRBV6-1 to TRBJ2-7; 9 nucleotides line up with TRBD2. The CDR3 sequence is 19 residues long. In germline, CDR1 is MNHNS, CDR2 SASEGT. The trim removed 4 bases at V and 5 bases at J, leaving 21 bases unmatched. The CDR3 region is CASSVLPIGGGAIRNEQYF. CDR3 in DNA: TGTGCCAGCAGTGTCTTGCCCATTGGCGGGGGGGCCATTAGGAACGAGCAGTACTTC.

The gene calls are TRBV7-2 and TRBJ2-3, with 8 bases matching TRBD2. This CDR3 comprises 14 residues. Germline CDR1 and CDR2: SGHTA and FQGNSA. J lost 0 bases, V lost 6 bases, and 2 bases had no gene match. CDR3 nucleotides: TGTGCCAGCAGTCGGGGGGGTAGCACAGATACGCAGTATTTT. It codes for CASSRGGSTDTQYF.

The chain employs TRBV5-1 and TRBJ2-6; tentatively, D is TRBD2 (6 bases). CDR3 length: 16 amino acids. The V gene lost 6 bases and the J gene lost 0 bases, with 13 bases spanning the gap. From germline, CDR1 is SGHRS and CDR2 YFSETQ. Here the CDR3 DNA reads TGCGCCAGCAACCCTAGCGTACTCTCTGGGGCCAACGTCCTGACTTTC. It specifies CASNPSVLSGANVLTF.

The chain couples TRBV4-3 to TRBJ2-5, with TRBD1 matching over 11 bases. Germline loops: CDR1 LGHNA, CDR2 YSLEER. The junction had 3 bases not matched to a gene; V was cut back by 5 bases and J by 1 base. This CDR3 comprises 15 residues. CDR3 nucleotides: TGCGCCAGCAGCTCGGGACAGGGGGGCCAAGAGACCCAGTACTTC. This sequence encodes CASSSGQGGQETQYF.

This chain links TRBV2 with TRBJ1-1, with D uncertain. Germline-derived CDR1 and CDR2 are SNHLY and FYNNEI. The CDR3 contains 16 residues. Trimming removed 2 bases from V and 5 bases from J, with 18 bases in between. CDR3 in amino acids: CASSETRTGFGTEAFF. CDR3 DNA sequence: TGTGCCAGCAGTGAAACGAGGACGGGATTCGGGACTGAAGCTTTCTTT.

The gene calls are TRBV4-3 and TRBJ2-5; a weak D match, TRBD2 (6 bases). CDR1 is LGHNA, CDR2 YSLEER, per germline. The CDR3 contains 14 residues. V was trimmed by 2 bases and J by 5 bases, leaving 12 bases between them. The CDR3 loop reads CASSQKVGGETQYF. CDR3 coding DNA: TGCGCCAGCAGCCAAAAAGTAGGAGGGGAGACCCAGTACTTC.

This chain connects TRBV9 to TRBJ2-5; D possibly corresponds to TRBD2 (5 bases). Germline V gives CDR1 SGDLS, CDR2 YYNGEE. V shed 2 bases and J shed 4 bases, with 12 bases lying between them. The CDR3 has 14 residues. CDR3 amino acids: CASSVGRAGETQYF. The CDR3 coding sequence is TGTGCCAGCAGCGTCGGACGGGCGGGAGAGACCCAGTACTTC.

This clone has only one observation. CDR3 in DNA: TGCGCCAGCAGCTCAGGACAGTCGGAGTTAGAAAAACTGTTTTTT. This codes for CASSSGQSELEKLFF. The chain employs TRBV5-1 and TRBJ1-4; D is perhaps TRBD1 (6 bases). Per germline, CDR1 SGHRS and CDR2 YFSETQ. The CDR3 extends over 15 amino acids. V lost 3 bases to trimming and J lost 8 bases, with 17 bases between them.

The rearrangement joins TRBV12-5 to TRBJ2-3; 8 nucleotides line up with TRBD2. This CDR3 comprises 14 residues. Germline loops: CDR1 LGHNT, CDR2 FRNRAP. The junction had 3 bases not matched to a gene; V was cut back by 6 bases and J by 1 base. CDR3 coding DNA: TGTGCTAGTGGGAAGCGGGAGCGCACAGATACGCAGTATTTT. The encoded protein is CASGKRERTDTQYF.

The chain is built from TRBV4-1 and TRBJ2-7; tentatively, D is TRBD2 (6 bases). CDR1 MGHRA and CDR2 YSYEKL come from the germline V gene. With 4 bases removed from V and 4 bases from J, the gap between germline ends came to 20 bases. This CDR3 has 16 amino acids. This chain's CDR3 is CASSRTAPSELYEQYF. CDR3 nucleotide sequence: TGCGCCAGCAGCCGAACGGCACCTAGCGAGTTGTACGAGCAGTACTTC.

The J gene is TRBJ1-2, the V gene TRBV5-1, with a tentative D call TRBD1 (5 bases). Trimming took 1 base from V and 0 from J, leaving 10 bases between them. CDR1 is SGHRS and CDR2 is YFSETQ in the germline V gene. The CDR3 length is 15 residues. The CDR3 sequence is CASSLSGGANYGYTF. CDR3 in DNA: TGCGCCAGCAGCTTGTCCGGGGGAGCTAACTATGGCTACACCTTC.